This T cell receptor (beta chain) was retrieved from a study of T cell repertoires in cytomegalovirus infection. The overall study: An indication of both CMV infection and matching HLA type came from public TCR beta signatures.

TCRdb recomputed calls from the reads with MiXCR, one row per CDR3 protein. The sample has just under 550,000 distinct CDR3 sequences, 26% seen once. In this sample, this clonotype turned up a few times. Germline loops: CDR1 SNHLY, CDR2 FYNNEI. V was cut by 2 bases and J by 7 bases, with 9 bases left in between. This CDR3 has 13 amino acids. The clonotype was recovered from a human donor in good health (CMV status not recorded). Some clones in this sample may be carry-over from other donors' samples. The chain combines TRBV2 with TRBJ1-5; tentative D call: TRBD1 (6 bases). The sample was PBMCs. The CDR3 nucleotides are TGTGCCAGCAGTGAAAGCCAGGGGCAGCCCCAGCATTTT. Translation gives CASSESQGQPQHF.